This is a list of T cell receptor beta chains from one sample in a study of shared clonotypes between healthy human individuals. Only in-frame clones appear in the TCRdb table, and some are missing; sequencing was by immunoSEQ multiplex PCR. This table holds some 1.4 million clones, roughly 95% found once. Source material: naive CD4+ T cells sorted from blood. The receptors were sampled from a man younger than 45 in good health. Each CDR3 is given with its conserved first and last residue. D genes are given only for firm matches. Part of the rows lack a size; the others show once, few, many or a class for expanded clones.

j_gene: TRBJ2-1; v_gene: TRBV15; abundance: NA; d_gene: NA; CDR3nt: TGTGCCACCAGCAGCGGGAGGAACAGGGGTAAGTATGAGCAGTTCTTC; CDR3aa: CATSSGRNRGKYEQFF
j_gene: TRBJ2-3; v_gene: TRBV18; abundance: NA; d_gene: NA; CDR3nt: TGTGCCAGCTCACCACTGGGGACGGGAGATACGCAGTATTTT; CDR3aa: CASSPLGTGDTQYF
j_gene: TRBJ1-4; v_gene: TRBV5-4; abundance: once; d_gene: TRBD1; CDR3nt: TGTGCCAGCAGCAACAGACAGGGTGGCGAAAAACTGTTTTTT; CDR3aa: CASSNRQGGEKLFF
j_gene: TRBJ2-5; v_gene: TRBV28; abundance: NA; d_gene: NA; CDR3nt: TGTGCCAGCAGCTCTGGGACTCTCCAAGAGACCCAGTACTTC; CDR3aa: CASSSGTLQETQYF
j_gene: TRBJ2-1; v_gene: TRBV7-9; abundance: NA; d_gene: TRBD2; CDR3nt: TGTGCCAGCAGCTTTGGGGGGGATCAAGAGCAGTTCTTC; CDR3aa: CASSFGGDQEQFF
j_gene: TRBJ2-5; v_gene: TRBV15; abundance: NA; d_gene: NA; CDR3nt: TGTGCCACCAGCAAGGGAAGAGCAGGGGAGACCCAGTACTTC; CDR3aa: CATSKGRAGETQYF
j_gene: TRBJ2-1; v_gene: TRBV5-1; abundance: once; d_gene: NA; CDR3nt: TGCGCCAGCCAGCTCTGGGTGGATCTCGATGAGCAGTTCTTC; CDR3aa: CASQLWVDLDEQFF
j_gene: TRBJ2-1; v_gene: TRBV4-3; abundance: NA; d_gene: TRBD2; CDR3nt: TGCGCCAGCAGCCAAGATCGAACTAGCGGGAGCTTCAATGAGCAGTTCTTC; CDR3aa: CASSQDRTSGSFNEQFF
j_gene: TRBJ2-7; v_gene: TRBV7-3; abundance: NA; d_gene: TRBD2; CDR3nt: TGTGCCAGCAGCCCGACTAGCCGATCCTACGAGCAGTACTTC; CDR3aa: CASSPTSRSYEQYF
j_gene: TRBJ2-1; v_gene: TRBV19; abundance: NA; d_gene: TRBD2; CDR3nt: TGTGCCAGTACCCAGACTAGCGGGAGAAGCCTTGAGCAGTTCTTC; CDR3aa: CASTQTSGRSLEQFF
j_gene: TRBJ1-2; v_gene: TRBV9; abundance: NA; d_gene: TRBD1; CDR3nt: TGTGCCAGCAGCGTAGCGCCCCGACAGGGGGCCTATGGCTACACCTTC; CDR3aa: CASSVAPRQGAYGYTF
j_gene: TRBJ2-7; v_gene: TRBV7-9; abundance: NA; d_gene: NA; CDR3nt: TGTGCCAGCAGCCCGAGCTATGGCGAGCAGTACTTC; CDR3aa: CASSPSYGEQYF
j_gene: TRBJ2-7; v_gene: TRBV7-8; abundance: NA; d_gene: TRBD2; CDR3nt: TGTGCCAGCAGCTCGATGGGGGGAGGGGTGGTGGTCTACGAGCAGTACTTC; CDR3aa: CASSSMGGGVVVYEQYF
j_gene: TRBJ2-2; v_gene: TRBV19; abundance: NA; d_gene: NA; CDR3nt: TGTGCCAGTATTTCAGGGAACACCGGGGAGCTGTTTTTT; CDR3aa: CASISGNTGELFF
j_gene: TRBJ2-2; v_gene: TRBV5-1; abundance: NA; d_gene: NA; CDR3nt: TGCGCCAGCAGCCCGGATACAACCGGGGAGCTGTTTTTT; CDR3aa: CASSPDTTGELFF
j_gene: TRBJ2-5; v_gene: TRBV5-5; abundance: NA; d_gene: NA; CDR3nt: TGTGCCAGCAGCTTGCTGGGGACTTCGGAGACCCAGTACTTC; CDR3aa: CASSLLGTSETQYF
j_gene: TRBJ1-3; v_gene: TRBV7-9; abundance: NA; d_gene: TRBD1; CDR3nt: TGTGCCACCCGATTTAAACAGGGGGTGTCTGGAAACACCATATATTTT; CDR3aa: CATRFKQGVSGNTIYF
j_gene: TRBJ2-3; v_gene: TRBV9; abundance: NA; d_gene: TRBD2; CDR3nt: TGTGCCAGCAGCGTAGTGGCTAGCGGGAGAGTAGATACGCAGTATTTT; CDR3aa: CASSVVASGRVDTQYF
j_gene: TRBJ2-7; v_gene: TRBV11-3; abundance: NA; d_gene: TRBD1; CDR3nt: TGTGCCAGCAGCCCCAGGACAGGGGATCCATACGAGCAGTACTTC; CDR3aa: CASSPRTGDPYEQYF
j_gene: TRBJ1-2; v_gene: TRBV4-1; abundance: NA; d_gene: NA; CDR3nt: TGCGCCAGCAGTAAAGGCGTTCTCTATGGCTACACCTTC; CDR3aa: CASSKGVLYGYTF
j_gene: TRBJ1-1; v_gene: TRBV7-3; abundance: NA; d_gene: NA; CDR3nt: TGTGCCAGCAGCTCCGGGTCCGGCAACACTGAAGCTTTCTTT; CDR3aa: CASSSGSGNTEAFF
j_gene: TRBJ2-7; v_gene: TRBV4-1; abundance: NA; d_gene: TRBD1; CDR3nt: TGCGCCAGCAGCCAGGGTCTGGGACAGGGGGGCTCCGAGCAGTACTTC; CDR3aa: CASSQGLGQGGSEQYF
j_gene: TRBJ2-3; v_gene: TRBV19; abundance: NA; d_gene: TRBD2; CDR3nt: TGTGCCAGTAGGGTAGCGGGGCACACAGATACGCAGTATTTT; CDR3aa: CASRVAGHTDTQYF
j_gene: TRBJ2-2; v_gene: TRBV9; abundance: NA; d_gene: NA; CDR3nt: TGTGCCAGCAGCAGGGGACCCGGGGAGCTGTTTTTT; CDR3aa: CASSRGPGELFF
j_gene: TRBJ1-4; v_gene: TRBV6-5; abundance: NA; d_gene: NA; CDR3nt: TGTGCCAGCAGATCTAATGAAAAACTGTTTTTT; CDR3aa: CASRSNEKLFF
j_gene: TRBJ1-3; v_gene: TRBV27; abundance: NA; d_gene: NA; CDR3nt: TGTGCCAGCAGCCTTCTGCCATGGGGGTCTGCCGGAAACACCATATATTTT; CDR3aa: CASSLLPWGSAGNTIYF
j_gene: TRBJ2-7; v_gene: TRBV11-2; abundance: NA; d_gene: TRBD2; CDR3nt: TGTGCCAGCAGCGTAGCGGGAATAATGTGGGAGCAGTACTTC; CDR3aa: CASSVAGIMWEQYF
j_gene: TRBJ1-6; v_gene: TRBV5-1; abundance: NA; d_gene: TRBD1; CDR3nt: TGCGCCAGCAGCTCCGGGACAGGGGATAATTCACCCCTCCACTTT; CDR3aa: CASSSGTGDNSPLHF
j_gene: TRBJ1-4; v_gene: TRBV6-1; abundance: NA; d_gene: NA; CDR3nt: TGTGCCAGCAGAGGACAGATTTGGGATGAAAAACTGTTTTTT; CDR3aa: CASRGQIWDEKLFF
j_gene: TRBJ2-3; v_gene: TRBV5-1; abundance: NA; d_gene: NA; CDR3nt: TGCGCCAGCAGCCTCAGGTCCCACTCAAATACGCAGTATTTT; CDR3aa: CASSLRSHSNTQYF
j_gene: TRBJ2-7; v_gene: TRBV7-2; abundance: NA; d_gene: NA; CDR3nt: TGTGCCAGCAGCTTGCGAGGGGGTGGTTACGAGCAGTACTTC; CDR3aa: CASSLRGGGYEQYF